Below, one T cell receptor beta chain is given with its context. What it binds is unknown. This sample was included in a study of T cell responses to AZD1222 COVID-19 vaccine. TCRdb keeps only in-frame clones here, not all; method: immunoSEQ multiplex PCR. Of some 120,000 clones listed, 80% to 90% are singletons. Study-level results: Scientists sampled the repertoires only once the peak T cell response had passed. Clonal diversity may have been underestimated, and the donors were mostly white British, with more females than males. Reportedly, nearly half of unique spike TCRs recognized epitopes outside B.1.351/B.1.1.7 mutations.

CDR1 is LNHDA and CDR2 is SQIVND in the germline V gene (reference sequence). The CDR3 sequence is 16 residues long. J lost 4 bases, V lost 5 bases, and 9 bases had no gene match. This sequence was found in an adult in good health. The sample here was peripheral blood, taken on day 0 of MenACWY control vaccination. The chain recombines TRBV19 with TRBJ2-3, with TRBD2 matching 10 bases. The CDR3 region is CASSRSSGSWSDTQYF. As DNA, the CDR3 is TGTGCCAGTAGTCGGTCTAGCGGGAGCTGGTCAGATACGCAGTATTTT.